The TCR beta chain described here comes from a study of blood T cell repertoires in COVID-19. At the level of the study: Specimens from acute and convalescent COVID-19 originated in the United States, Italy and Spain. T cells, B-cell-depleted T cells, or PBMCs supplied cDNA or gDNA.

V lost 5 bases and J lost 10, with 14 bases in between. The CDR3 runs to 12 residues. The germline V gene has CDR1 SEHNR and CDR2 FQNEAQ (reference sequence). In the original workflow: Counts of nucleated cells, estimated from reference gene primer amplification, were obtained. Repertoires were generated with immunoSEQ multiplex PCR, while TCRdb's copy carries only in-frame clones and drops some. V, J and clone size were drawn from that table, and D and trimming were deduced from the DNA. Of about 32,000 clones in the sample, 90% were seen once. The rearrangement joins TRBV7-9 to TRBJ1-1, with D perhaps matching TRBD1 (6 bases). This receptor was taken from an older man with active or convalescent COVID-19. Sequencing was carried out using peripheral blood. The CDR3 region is CASSQLTGLAFF. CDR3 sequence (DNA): TGTGCCAGCAGCCAGCTAACAGGGTTAGCTTTCTTT. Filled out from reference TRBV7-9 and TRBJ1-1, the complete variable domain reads DTGVSQNPRHKITKRGQNVTFRCDPISEHNRLYWYRQTLGQGPEFLTYFQNEAQLEKSRLLSDRFSAERPKGSFSTLEIQRTEQGDSAMYLCASSQLTGLAFFGQGTRLTVV.